This is a list of T cell receptor beta chains from one sample in a study of OX40 agonist ivuxolimab in advanced cancers. This table comes from immunoSEQ multiplex PCR, and its TCRdb copy is limited to in-frame clones, with some not included. The table shows just over 50,000 clones, with about 78% occurring only once. The specimen comprised CD4+ or CD8+ T cells sorted from blood, sampled in a trial of the OX40 agonist ivuxolimab. The receptors were gathered from an adult with an advanced solid tumor such as melanoma, head and neck, liver or kidney cancer. The CDR3 runs from the conserved cysteine through the conserved F or W.

cdr3_aa: CASSIGGLTLDTQYF; v_call: TRBV19
cdr3_aa: CASSPAGGSNYGYTF; v_call: TRBV18
cdr3_aa: CASSLGSSGDSPLHF; v_call: TRBV7-9
cdr3_aa: CSVARDWYEQYF; v_call: TRBV29-1
cdr3_aa: CASTQGGPNYGYTF; v_call: TRBV28
cdr3_aa: CASSLEGRPTDTQYF; v_call: TRBV5-1
cdr3_aa: CASSQTASGTSGSAETQYF; v_call: TRBV4-1
cdr3_aa: CASSLDDFVYNEQFF; v_call: TRBV7-2
cdr3_aa: CSVEGDPGRVNGYTF; v_call: TRBV29-1
cdr3_aa: CASSPKIRLGNTIYF; v_call: TRBV7-3
cdr3_aa: CASSSPVGGGTEAFF; v_call: TRBV6-5
cdr3_aa: CARRSAGYGYTF; v_call: TRBV27
cdr3_aa: CAIKSKNTGELFF; v_call: TRBV10-3
cdr3_aa: CASSILDSYEQYF; v_call: TRBV5-1
cdr3_aa: CAISESAEGFGEQFF; v_call: TRBV10-3
cdr3_aa: CASSIGPIAGYTF; v_call: TRBV19
cdr3_aa: CASSESQGGRFTF; v_call: TRBV10-1
cdr3_aa: CASSVWARSSTDTQYF; v_call: TRBV2
cdr3_aa: CASSSPGGIQTQYF; v_call: TRBV5-1
cdr3_aa: CASSKGTGGENEQYF; v_call: TRBV7-2
cdr3_aa: CASSRQGLAGGNEQYF; v_call: TRBV7-3
cdr3_aa: CASSESGIAYGYTF; v_call: TRBV25-1